Listed here are 10 T cell receptor beta chains from one sample, sequenced in a study of OX40 agonist ivuxolimab in advanced cancers. The repertoire was sequenced with immunoSEQ multiplex PCR; TCRdb's copy has only in-frame clones and lacks some. Of about 83,000 clones in the sample, around 90% were seen once. Specimen: CD4+ or CD8+ T cells sorted from blood, collected in a trial of the OX40 agonist ivuxolimab. These receptors originate from an adult with an advanced solid tumor such as melanoma, head and neck, liver or kidney cancer.

This clone was recorded only once. The chain is built from TRBV9 and TRBJ2-4, with 10 bases lining up with TRBD1. Germline CDR1 SGDLS, CDR2 YYNGEE. This CDR3 contains 16 residues. Germline trimming cut 4 bases from V and 9 bases from J; bases unmatched to any gene: 13. The CDR3 DNA sequence: TGTGCCAGCAGCCCTCATTCCGGACAGGGGGGCCTCATTCAGTACTTC. Amino acids: CASSPHSGQGGLIQYF.

J is TRBJ2-1 and V is TRBV4-3; TRBD1 might be the D (6 bases). Per the germline V gene, CDR1 is LGHNA and CDR2 is YSLEER. The CDR3 spans 17 residues. Trimming took 0 bases from V and 5 from J, leaving 17 bases between them. CDR3 in amino acids: CASSQERPVRGNNEQFF. As DNA, the CDR3 is TGCGCCAGCAGCCAAGAGAGACCCGTAAGGGGGAACAATGAGCAGTTCTTC.

This sequence joins TRBV4-2 and TRBJ2-2; D ambiguous. Germline CDR1 and CDR2: LGHNA and YNFKEQ. V lost 1 base to trimming and J lost 4 bases, with 7 bases between them. This CDR3 is built from 14 residues. CDR3 amino acids: CASSQGFGTGELFF. DNA of the CDR3: TGTGCCAGCAGCCAAGGGTTCGGCACCGGGGAGCTGTTTTTT.

The chain employs TRBV30 and TRBJ1-6; D is unclear. CDR1 is GTSNPN and CDR2 is SVGIG in the germline V gene (reference sequence). The CDR3 consists of 13 residues. Trimming pared 0 bases from V and 10 bases from J, leaving 10 bases between. The CDR3 DNA reads as TGTGCCTGGAGTGTTCTAGGGCGGTCACCCCTCCACTTT. This encodes CAWSVLGRSPLHF.

The rearrangement links TRBV30 to TRBJ2-2, with TRBD1 matching over 8 bases. Trimming removed 5 bases from V and 4 bases from J; junction bases left unmatched: 0. This CDR3 region has 12 residues. In germline, CDR1 is GTSNPN, CDR2 SVGIG (reference sequence). CDR3 protein: CAWGQGTGELFF. DNA of the CDR3: TGTGCCTGGGGACAGGGCACCGGGGAGCTGTTTTTT.

The chain has TRBV4-1 and TRBJ1-3, with 7 bases identical to TRBD1. The CDR3 covers 16 residues. CDR1 is MGHRA and CDR2 is YSYEKL in the germline V gene. Losses at the gene ends were 1 base for V and 3 bases for J; bases not matched to a gene: 6. This CDR3 reads CASSQGQGVVGNTIYF. DNA for the CDR3: TGCGCCAGCAGCCAAGGCCAGGGGGTTGTTGGAAACACCATATATTTT.

The gene calls are TRBV6-5 and TRBJ2-3; no clear D gene. This CDR3 spans 14 amino acids. V shed 0 bases and J shed 4 bases, with 8 bases lying between them. Germline loops: CDR1 MNHEY, CDR2 SVGAGI. This CDR3 reads CASSYSVEADTQYF. CDR3 bases: TGTGCCAGCAGTTACTCAGTAGAAGCAGATACGCAGTATTTT.

The gene calls are TRBV28 and TRBJ2-7; no reliable D call. The CDR3 loop spans 13 amino acids. Germline CDR1 MDHEN, CDR2 SYDVKM. V was clipped by 6 bases and J by 8 bases, with 17 bases between them. CDR3 in DNA: TGTGCCAGCAGCACCCGTCGGTGGGCTAAGCAGTACTTC. This encodes CASSTRRWAKQYF. Variable domain in full (rest from reference TRBV28 and TRBJ2-7): DVKVTQSSRYLVKRTGEKVFLECVQDMDHENMFWYRQDPGLGLRLIYFSYDVKMKEKGDIPEGYSVSREKKERFSLILESASTNQTSMYLCASSTRRWAKQYFGPGTRLTVT.

The rearrangement uses TRBV7-6 and TRBJ2-7; TRBD1 matches at 7 bases. This CDR3 is built from 15 residues. V gave up 6 bases and J gave up 2 bases; unmatched junction bases: 10. CDR1 is SGHVS and CDR2 is FNYEAQ in the germline V gene. The CDR3 reads CASSQETGRPYEQYV. CDR3 nucleotides: TGTGCCAGCAGTCAGGAGACAGGGCGACCCTACGAGCAGTACGTC.

Of note for this clone: The same CDR3 can be traced to other DNA sequences in this sample. The V gene is TRBV30, the J gene TRBJ1-5; no firm D call. Germline loops: CDR1 GTSNPN, CDR2 SVGIG (reference sequence). Deletions cut 5 bases from V and 0 bases from J, with 11 bases between. The CDR3 has 14 residues. CDR3 nucleotide sequence: TGTGCCTGGGGATCCGAGAATAGCAATCAGCCCCAGCATTTT. Residues: CAWGSENSNQPQHF.